This TCR beta chain comes out of a study of T cell repertoires in cytomegalovirus infection. About the study: Both a matching HLA type and CMV infection were indicated by public TCR beta signatures.

This clonotype has just a few counts. Its specificity is unknown. Germline CDR1 ENHRY, CDR2 SYGVKD. This CDR3 has 12 amino acids. V lost 7 bases to trimming and J lost 3 bases, with 10 bases between them. TCRdb re-called the reads through MiXCR, storing one row per CDR3 protein. The table includes around 190,000 distinct CDR3 sequences, about 15% detected once. Study-wide findings and caveats: Carriers of CMV and the relevant HLA type were discriminated by public TCR beta frequency. It was HLA-C-restricted CMV-specific TCR beta clonotypes that dominated the response ex vivo.

Sequencing was carried out using PBMCs. V usage is TRBV10-3 and J usage is TRBJ2-7; possible D gene TRBD1, 5 bases. The receptor comes from a human donor in good health (CMV status not recorded). Some clones in this sample may be carry-over from other donors' samples. CDR3 bases: TGTGCCATCACGGACACCTTCTACGAGCAGTACTTC. This codes for CAITDTFYEQYF.